A single sample gave rise to the 8 T cell receptor beta chains below, sequenced in a study of control samples from healthy donors and cancer patients. Here immunoSEQ multiplex PCR was the method, and the copy in TCRdb shows in-frame clones only, minus some. The sample has around 170,000 clones; roughly 90% are singletons. The material sequenced was blood. These receptor sequences come from a woman aged 25 to 45 in good health.

This clone has a single count. The chain employs TRBV18 and TRBJ1-1, with TRBD1 identical over 9 bases. Trimming at V came to 5 bases and at J to 5 bases, leaving 6 bases not matched to a gene. The germline V gene encodes CDR1 KGHSH and CDR2 LQKENI. This CDR3 has 14 amino acids. The CDR3 DNA is TGTGCCAGCTCATCATACAGGGGGCAAACTGAAGCTTTCTTT. Translation: CASSSYRGQTEAFF.

The chain has TRBV24-1 and TRBJ2-7; weak D call: TRBD2 (6 bases). Germline CDR1 and CDR2: KGHDR and SFDVKD. V gave up 5 bases and J gave up 0 bases, with 10 bases separating them. There are 14 residues in the CDR3. The CDR3 is CATSGSGSSYEQYF. As DNA, the CDR3 is TGTGCCACCAGTGGTTCCGGGAGCTCCTACGAGCAGTACTTC.

The chain couples TRBV4-3 to TRBJ2-4, with D possibly called TRBD1 or TRBD2 (5 bases each). The CDR3 runs 17 residues. Germline V lookup: CDR1 LGHNA, CDR2 YSLEER. Trimming shortened V by 5 bases and J by 0 bases, and 17 bases separated the two germline ends. The CDR3 region is CASSAEGSPLAKNIQYF. The CDR3 nucleotides read TGCGCCAGCAGCGCCGAGGGGTCTCCGCTAGCCAAAAACATTCAGTACTTC.

The chain carries TRBV6-5 and TRBJ2-5, with TRBD1 matching over 9 bases. J was trimmed by 4 bases and V by 5 bases; bases with no gene match: 2. This CDR3 comprises 13 residues. Germline V CDR1 and CDR2: MNHEY, SVGAGI. The CDR3 DNA reads as TGTGCCAGCAGTCTGACAGGGGGAGAGACCCAGTACTTC. This gives the protein CASSLTGGETQYF.

The chain is built from TRBV5-1 and TRBJ2-2, with TRBD1 as a possible D gene (7 bases). Germline lookup yields CDR1 SGHRS and CDR2 YFSETQ. The CDR3 consists of 15 residues. V was shortened by 1 base and J by 6 bases, with 13 bases between the two germline ends. CDR3 DNA: TGCGCCAGCAGCTTGATTCAGGGGGGCGCCGGGGAGCTGTTTTTT. Translation: CASSLIQGGAGELFF. Filled out from reference TRBV5-1 and TRBJ2-2, the complete variable domain reads KAGVTQTPRYLIKTRGQQVTLSCSPISGHRSVSWYQQTPGQGLQFLFEYFSETQRNKGNFPGRFSGRQFSNSRSEMNVSTLELGDSALYLCASSLIQGGAGELFFGEGSRLTVL.

The chain carries TRBV5-5 and TRBJ1-5; D possibly corresponds to TRBD1 (6 bases). Germline V lookup: CDR1 SGHKS, CDR2 YYEKEE (reference sequence). The CDR3 extends over 17 amino acids. The V end was cut by 0 bases, the J end by 0 bases, with 13 bases between. Written as DNA, the CDR3 is TGTGCCAGCAGCTTGGAGACAGGTCCATATAGCAATCAGCCCCAGCATTTT. Protein product: CASSLETGPYSNQPQHF.

The chain combines TRBV6-5 with TRBJ2-5, with a possible D match to TRBD2 (6 bases). The CDR3 length is 16 residues. Trimming removed 2 bases from V and 9 bases from J, with 22 bases in between. Germline V lookup: CDR1 MNHEY, CDR2 SVGAGI. The CDR3: CASSYAESDPGVPQYF. The CDR3 nucleotides read TGTGCCAGCAGTTACGCCGAGTCAGACCCGGGGGTGCCCCAGTACTTC.

The J gene is TRBJ1-5, the V gene TRBV30, with D perhaps TRBD1 (5 bases). The CDR3 has 12 residues. The germline CDR1 and CDR2 sequences are GTSNPN and SVGIG (reference sequence). The V and J ends lost 0 bases and 11 bases respectively, with 11 bases between them. The CDR3 loop is CAWSVGGTAQHF. The CDR3 nucleotides are TGTGCCTGGAGTGTGGGGGGGACGGCCCAGCATTTT.